What follows describes a single T cell receptor (beta chain). Its antigen is still unknown. This specimen comes from a study of siplizumab effects on memory and regulatory T cells. Whole-study findings and limits: Where siplizumab was present, mappable alloreactive CD4+ clones averaged around 63% Treg-derived, compared with less than 35% in controls. The study found naive T cells seemingly more diverse than memory cells and seemingly major alloresponse contributors.

Trimming removed 8 bases at V and 5 bases at J, with 19 bases between. CDR1 and CDR2 from the germline V gene are GTSNPN and SVGIG (reference sequence). The CDR3 loop spans 14 amino acids. Per sample, the assay covered 85,000 to 100,000 TCR templates. TCRdb's table, derived via immunoSEQ multiplex PCR, lists solely in-frame clones and lacks some. The data contain 95,000 to 100,000 clones, approximately 91% of them singletons. The receptor's source is a human donor in good health. The sequencing input was non-Treg CD4+ T cells sorted from blood. The chain carries TRBV30 and TRBJ2-1; D perhaps matches TRBD2 (5 bases). The CDR3 coding sequence is TGTGCCGGAGGACCAGAGGGCGAGAACAATGAGCAGTTCTTC. This codes for CAGGPEGENNEQFF. The entire variable domain, with the rest obtained from reference TRBV30 and TRBJ2-1, is as follows: SQTIHQWPATLVQPVGSPLSLECTVEGTSNPNLYWYRQAAGRGLQLLFYSVGIGQISSEVPQNLSASRPQDRQFILSSKKLLLSDSGFYLCAGGPEGENNEQFFGPGTRLTVL.